What follows describes a single TCR beta chain. Sample treatment: oral pan-JAK inhibitor, 5-10 mg twice daily. RNA extraction and reverse transcription yielded cDNA as sequencing template. Generated by immunoSEQ multiplex PCR, the TCRdb table keeps only in-frame clones and is missing some. The sample carries around 150,000 clones, roughly 60% recorded once. These data come from a study of CD8+ T cells in alopecia areata. Study context: Treated patients took oral tofacitinib at 5 to 10 mg twice daily. Once tofacitinib had been taken for 6 to 18 months, 6 months off drug followed.

Trimming stripped 5 bases from V and 10 bases from J, with 18 bases between. Germline lookup yields CDR1 SNHLY and CDR2 FYNNEI. This CDR3 is 14 amino acids long. This rearrangement joins TRBV2 to TRBJ2-1; TRBD1 is a possible D gene (7 bases). This TCR was sampled from a human donor with alopecia areata. Material: CD4+ T cells sorted from blood, obtained at week 24, from a patient treated with tofacitinib. CDR3 sequence: CASSMTRTGTEQFF. CDR3 sequence (DNA): TGTGCCAGCAGTATGACTAGGACAGGAACAGAGCAGTTCTTC.